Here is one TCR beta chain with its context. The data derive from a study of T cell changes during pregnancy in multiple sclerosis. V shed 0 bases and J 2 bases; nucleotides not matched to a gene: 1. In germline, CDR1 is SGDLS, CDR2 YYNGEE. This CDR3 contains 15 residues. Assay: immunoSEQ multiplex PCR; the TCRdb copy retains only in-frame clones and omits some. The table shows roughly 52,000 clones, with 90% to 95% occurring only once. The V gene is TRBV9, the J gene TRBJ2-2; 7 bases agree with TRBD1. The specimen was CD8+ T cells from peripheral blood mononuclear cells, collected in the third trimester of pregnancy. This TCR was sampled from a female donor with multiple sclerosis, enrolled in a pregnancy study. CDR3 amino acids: CASSVDRGNTGELFF. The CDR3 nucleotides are TGTGCCAGCAGCGTAGACAGGGGAAACACCGGGGAGCTGTTTTTT.